A single sample gave rise to the 9 T cell receptor beta chains below, sequenced in a study of shared clonotypes between healthy human individuals. TCRdb's copy holds only in-frame clones and misses some; the assay was immunoSEQ multiplex PCR. The sample contains roughly 2.5 million clones, around 90% of which appear only once. Sequencing used naive CD4+ T cells sorted from blood. Subset of the sample: CD45RA+ positively selected. Source of these receptors: a man aged 18 to 35 in good health.

Turning to this clone: The same CDR3 arises from other DNA sequences in this sample as well. The CDR3 sequence: CASSLGQGSTGELFF. As DNA, the CDR3 is TGTGCCAGCAGCTTAGGACAGGGAAGCACCGGGGAGCTGTTTTTT. The chain links TRBV7-2 to TRBJ2-2; 7 positions agree with TRBD1. The CDR3 is 15 amino acids. Germline V lookup: CDR1 SGHTA, CDR2 FQGNSA. V lost 1 base, J lost 4 bases, and 3 bases stayed unmatched.

The gene calls are TRBV19 and TRBJ1-5; D unclear. Germline lookup yields CDR1 LNHDA and CDR2 SQIVND (reference sequence). Trimming stripped 7 bases from V and 0 bases from J, with 10 bases between. This CDR3 contains 14 residues. CDR3 bases: TGTGCCAGTAAGCTAACACTTAGCAATCAGCCCCAGCATTTT. Amino acid sequence: CASKLTLSNQPQHF.

The count of this clone is one. This chain connects TRBV10-3 to TRBJ2-5; the match to TRBD1 covers 7 bases. V lost 6 bases, J lost 3 bases, and 4 bases stayed unmatched. The germline V gene has CDR1 ENHRY and CDR2 SYGVKD. CDR3 size: 13 residues. The CDR3 DNA reads as TGTGCCATCAGGGGGGACAGCAAAGAGACCCAGTACTTC. It codes for CAIRGDSKETQYF.

The J gene is TRBJ1-1, the V gene TRBV7-6; D gene uncertain. The CDR3 covers 14 residues. Between the trimmed V and J ends, which lost 0 bases and 1 base, there was a span of 6 bases. The germline gives CDR1 SGHVS, CDR2 FNYEAQ. The CDR3 sequence is CASSLAPGNTEAFF. The CDR3 DNA reads as TGTGCCAGCAGCTTAGCGCCGGGGAACACTGAAGCTTTCTTT.

J is TRBJ2-5 and V is TRBV5-5; maybe TRBD2 (5 bases). CDR3 size: 14 residues. V was pared by 2 bases and J by 2 bases, with 10 bases between. Germline CDR1 is SGHKS and CDR2 is YYEKEE (reference sequence). CDR3 in DNA: TGTGCCAGCAGCTTAGCGGACCAACAAGAGACCCAGTACTTC. Translated, it gives CASSLADQQETQYF. Full variable domain (remainder filled in from reference TRBV5-5 and TRBJ2-5): DAGVTQSPTHLIKTRGQQVTLRCSPISGHKSVSWYQQVLGQGPQFIFQYYEKEERGRGNFPDRFSARQFPNYSSELNVNALLLGDSALYLCASSLADQQETQYFGPGTRLLVL.

This chain joins TRBV2 and TRBJ1-2; D call uncertain. The V end lost 2 bases, the J end lost 3 bases, and 10 bases lay between the germline ends. Germline V gene data show CDR1 as SNHLY and CDR2 as FYNNEI. The CDR3 is 14 residues long. The CDR3 sequence: CASSEMRKDYGYTF. The CDR3 DNA reads as TGTGCCAGCAGTGAAATGAGAAAGGACTATGGCTACACCTTC.

The chain is built from TRBV19 and TRBJ2-2, with a possible D match to TRBD1 (6 bases). In germline, CDR1 is LNHDA, CDR2 SQIVND (reference sequence). The CDR3 is 15 amino acids. Trimming removed 3 bases from V and 5 bases from J, with 13 bases in between. In DNA form, the CDR3 reads TGTGCCAGTAGTATTCTCGGGACACAGACCGGGGAGCTGTTTTTT. It translates to CASSILGTQTGELFF.

This chain connects TRBV10-1 to TRBJ2-1; D ambiguous. Germline V CDR1 and CDR2: WNHNN, SYGVQD (reference sequence). V lost 3 bases and J lost 1, with 7 bases in between. This CDR3 has 14 residues. The CDR3 nucleotides are TGCGCCAGCAGTGAAGAGGTTTCCTACAATGAGCAGTTCTTC. It encodes CASSEEVSYNEQFF.

V usage is TRBV30 and J usage is TRBJ2-5, with no clear D. The ends were cut back, 0 bases at V and 5 bases at J, with 10 bases in the middle. Germline V gives CDR1 GTSNPN, CDR2 SVGIG (reference sequence). This CDR3 spans 13 amino acids. The CDR3: CAWSVPLWETQYF. CDR3 nucleotides: TGTGCCTGGAGTGTACCGTTATGGGAGACCCAGTACTTC.